The 30 T cell receptor beta chains listed next were all sequenced from one sample in a study of blood T cell repertoires in COVID-19. Using immunoSEQ multiplex PCR, the repertoire was profiled, and TCRdb retains in-frame clones only, with some absent. This table holds roughly 180,000 clones, around four fifths found once. Material: PBMCs or T cells enriched from blood (not recorded which). These receptor sequences come from a woman aged 45-60 years in a cohort exposed to, infected with or recovered from COVID-19 (not recorded which).

The chain is built from TRBV18 and TRBJ1-4; D not resolved. The length of the CDR3 is 14 residues. Trimming removed 2 bases at V and 1 base at J, with 5 bases between. The germline CDR1 and CDR2 sequences are KGHSH and LQKENI. The CDR3 bases are TGTGCCAGCTCACCAGTCTTAACTAATGAAAAACTGTTTTTT. Translation: CASSPVLTNEKLFF.

This chain uses TRBV6-5 with TRBJ1-2; the D is unclear. From germline, CDR1 is MNHEY and CDR2 SVGAGI. Deletions cut 6 bases from V and 6 bases from J, with 14 bases between. This CDR3 is 13 amino acids long. The CDR3 DNA reads TGTGCCAGCAGCCTGTCGGGAGGCCATGGCTACACCTTC. Translating it yields CASSLSGGHGYTF.

This sequence joins TRBV9 and TRBJ2-7, with 11 positions matching TRBD2. CDR1 and CDR2 (germline): SGDLS, YYNGEE. CDR3 length: 16 amino acids. J was trimmed by 4 bases and V by 0 bases; bases with no gene match: 6. The CDR3 region is CASSVAALAGVYEQYF. The CDR3 DNA follows: TGTGCCAGCAGCGTAGCTGCACTAGCGGGAGTATACGAGCAGTACTTC.

CDR3 nucleotides: TGTGCCAGCAGTGAAGGGTTAGCGACAGGGCGTGAAAAACTGTTTTTT. It is translated as CASSEGLATGREKLFF. The rearrangement uses TRBV2 and TRBJ1-4; 7 positions agree with TRBD1. This CDR3 is 16 amino acids long. From germline, CDR1 is SNHLY and CDR2 FYNNEI. Trimming removed 1 base from V and 7 bases from J; junction bases left unmatched: 9.

The V gene is TRBV3-1 (or the pseudogene TRBV3-2), the J gene TRBJ2-7; 9 bases are a match to TRBD1. The CDR3 length is 14 residues. The V and J ends lost 6 bases and 3 bases, in that order; junction bases with no gene match: 6. Germline values: CDR1 LGHDT, CDR2 YNNKEL (reference sequence). DNA of the CDR3: TGTGCCAGCAGATTGGGGACAGGGCACTACGAGCAGTACTTC. Protein: CASRLGTGHYEQYF.

The chain is built from TRBV6-1 and TRBJ1-2; unclear D gene. The CDR3 length is 13 residues. Germline CDR1 reads MNHNS; CDR2 reads SASEGT. V gave up 0 bases and J gave up 4 bases, with 6 bases separating them. The CDR3 coding sequence is TGTGCCAGCAGTGAAGCGCGGTTCTATGGCTACACCTTC. Translated, it gives CASSEARFYGYTF.

This chain uses TRBV7-9 with TRBJ2-7; TRBD1 matches at 10 bases. The V and J ends lost 4 bases and 3 bases, in that order; junction bases with no gene match: 9. The germline V gene encodes CDR1 SEHNR and CDR2 FQNEAQ (reference sequence). The CDR3 loop spans 16 amino acids. In DNA form, the CDR3 reads TGTGCCAGCAGCTCACCGGGACAGGGGTGGGTCTACGAGCAGTACTTC. This encodes CASSSPGQGWVYEQYF.

This clone was counted only a few times. The gene calls are TRBV28 and TRBJ1-6, with 7 positions matching TRBD1. The CDR3 sequence is 14 residues long. The trim removed 8 bases at V and 7 bases at J, leaving 8 bases unmatched. Germline CDR1 is MDHEN and CDR2 is SYDVKM. In nucleotides, the CDR3 is TGTGCCAGCTTCGAGACAGGGAAAAATTCACCCCTCCACTTT. The encoded protein is CASFETGKNSPLHF.

This chain joins TRBV24-1 and TRBJ2-1, with D possibly matching TRBD2 (6 bases). Germline V gene data show CDR1 as KGHDR and CDR2 as SFDVKD. The CDR3 has 14 residues. The germline V and J ends were trimmed by 8 bases and 5 bases, with 15 bases remaining between them. The CDR3 DNA sequence: TGTGCCACCATGGGGGGAGACTTCAACAATGAGCAGTTCTTC. Its protein is CATMGGDFNNEQFF.

The chain is built from TRBV3-1 (or the pseudogene TRBV3-2) and TRBJ2-7; 9 bases are a match to TRBD1. V gave up 4 bases and J gave up 4 bases; unmatched junction bases: 8. Per the germline V gene, CDR1 is LGHDT and CDR2 is YNNKEL (reference sequence). The CDR3 length is 15 residues. The CDR3 is CASSRPGQGPYEQYF. For the CDR3, the DNA is TGTGCCAGCAGCCGACCGGGACAGGGCCCGTACGAGCAGTACTTC.

The V and J genes are TRBV30 and TRBJ1-3; no clear D gene. Looked up from germline, CDR1 is GTSNPN and CDR2 is SVGIG (reference sequence). This CDR3 spans 15 amino acids. Trimming cost V 1 base and J 0 bases, with 10 bases left between them. The chain's CDR3 is CAWSATDASGNTIYF. CDR3 DNA sequence: TGTGCCTGGAGTGCTACAGACGCCTCTGGAAACACCATATATTTT.

The rearrangement links TRBV5-1 to TRBJ2-1; D possibly corresponds to TRBD2 (6 bases). From germline, CDR1 is SGHRS and CDR2 YFSETQ. Trimming pared 0 bases from V and 3 bases from J, leaving 19 bases between. CDR3 length: 18 residues. The CDR3 spells CASSLAWDSDSDYNEQFF. CDR3 bases: TGCGCCAGCAGCTTGGCCTGGGACTCCGATTCCGACTACAATGAGCAGTTCTTC.

The chain combines TRBV6-6 with TRBJ1-3, with 10 bases identical to TRBD1. This CDR3 is built from 16 residues. CDR1 MNHNY and CDR2 SVGAGI come from the germline V gene (reference sequence). V trimming: 2 bases; J trimming: 2 bases; junction bases outside the gene matches: 3. This CDR3 reads CASSYTTGGAGNTIYF. The CDR3 coding sequence is TGTGCCAGCAGTTACACGACAGGGGGCGCTGGAAACACCATATATTTT.

The genes are TRBV6-2 or TRBV6-3 and TRBJ2-1, with 9 bases lining up with TRBD2. V lost 0 bases to trimming and J lost 10 bases; unmatched junction nucleotides: 13. The germline CDR1 and CDR2 sequences are MNHEY and SVGEGT. The CDR3 length is 17 residues. The CDR3, as DNA: TGTGCCAGCAGTTACTCAAGACGACTAGCGGAGGCCCCCGAGCAGTTCTTC. Amino acid sequence: CASSYSRRLAEAPEQFF.

Worth noting for this clone: The same CDR3 can be traced to other DNA sequences in this sample. The chain carries TRBV2 and TRBJ1-5; 7 nucleotides match TRBD1. V trimming: 6 bases; J trimming: 0 bases; junction bases outside the gene matches: 5. The CDR3 runs to 15 residues. Germline V lookup: CDR1 SNHLY, CDR2 FYNNEI. In DNA, the CDR3 is TGTGCCAGCAGCCCGACAGGGTTTAGCAATCAGCCCCAGCATTTT. Its protein product is CASSPTGFSNQPQHF.

The CDR3 is CASSTEGARVYEQYF. The DNA for the CDR3 is TGTGCCAGCAGCACCGAGGGGGCGAGAGTCTACGAGCAGTACTTC. The chain recombines TRBV27 with TRBJ2-7, with 7 bases fitting TRBD1. CDR3 size: 15 residues. J lost 3 bases, V lost 6 bases, and 11 bases had no gene match. Germline CDR1 MNHEY, CDR2 SMNVEV (reference sequence).

The rearrangement links TRBV18 to TRBJ2-5, with TRBD2 matching over 10 bases. Germline V gene lookup returns CDR1 KGHSH and CDR2 LQKENI. With V trimmed by 3 bases and J by 2 bases, 6 bases remained unmatched. CDR3 length: 16 amino acids. CDR3 sequence reads: CASSPNSGRPQETQYF. CDR3 sequence (DNA): TGTGCCAGCTCACCCAATAGCGGGAGGCCACAAGAGACCCAGTACTTC.

This clone was recorded only once. CDR3 protein: CASSVWADSASYNEQFF. CDR3 nucleotide sequence: TGTGCCAGCAGCGTATGGGCAGATTCCGCCTCCTACAATGAGCAGTTCTTC. The chain uses TRBV9 and TRBJ2-1; unclear D gene. The CDR3 spans 17 residues. Per the germline V gene, CDR1 is SGDLS and CDR2 is YYNGEE. Trimming cost V 1 base and J 0 bases, with 14 bases left between them.

The rearrangement links TRBV15 to TRBJ2-1, with 8 bases identical to TRBD1. The germline gives CDR1 LNHNV, CDR2 YYDKDF (reference sequence). V lost 3 bases and J lost 4; bases outside the gene matches: 2. This CDR3 comprises 14 residues. The CDR3 here is CATSRRTGYNEQFF. For the CDR3, the DNA is TGTGCCACCAGCAGGCGGACAGGGTACAATGAGCAGTTCTTC. The whole variable domain, remainder taken from reference TRBV15 and TRBJ2-1, is DAMVIQNPRYQVTQFGKPVTLSCSQTLNHNVMYWYQQKSSQAPKLLFHYYDKDFNNEADTPDNFQSRRPNTSFCFLDIRSPGLGDTAMYLCATSRRTGYNEQFFGPGTRLTVL.

This clone has a handful of counts. The chain recombines TRBV5-6 with TRBJ1-5; the match to TRBD1 covers 7 bases. CDR1 is SGHDT and CDR2 is YYEEEE in the germline V gene. The CDR3 is 15 residues long. V lost 6 bases to trimming and J lost 3 bases; unmatched junction nucleotides: 9. CDR3 DNA: TGTGCCAGCACCCGAAGGGGACAGAACAATCAGCCCCAGCATTTT. The encoded protein is CASTRRGQNNQPQHF.

The V gene is TRBV7-2, the J gene TRBJ2-4, with 8 bases identical to TRBD2. Germline values: CDR1 SGHTA, CDR2 FQGNSA. V gave up 5 bases and J gave up 7 bases; unmatched junction bases: 22. The length of the CDR3 is 19 residues. The CDR3 DNA reads TGTGCCAGCAGCCCCGGCGGTGGGCGGGGGGCGATAGGTGGTAACATTCAGTACTTC. It translates to CASSPGGGRGAIGGNIQYF. Complete variable domain (other parts from reference TRBV7-2 and TRBJ2-4): GAGVSQSPSNKVTEKGKDVELRCDPISGHTALYWYRQSLGQGLEFLIYFQGNSAPDKSGLPSDRFSAERTGGSVSTLTIQRTQQEDSAVYLCASSPGGGRGAIGGNIQYFGAGTRLSVL.

This clone was seen a handful of times. The J gene is TRBJ2-2, the V gene TRBV21-1; the listed D gene, TRBD2, was not tested against the DNA. TRBV21-1 is designated a pseudogene. CDR3 size: 14 residues. The CDR3 loop reads CASSKTHGAGELFF. DNA of the CDR3: TGTGCCAGCAGCAAAACCCACGGAGCCGGGGAGCTGTTTTTT.

This chain joins TRBV27 and TRBJ2-7; D is possibly TRBD2 (6 bases). The germline V and J ends were trimmed by 5 bases and 7 bases, with 18 bases remaining between them. Germline V gene sequence: CDR1 MNHEY, CDR2 SMNVEV (reference sequence). CDR3 length: 14 amino acids. CDR3: CASSLRLDPNEQYF. Here the CDR3 DNA reads TGTGCCAGCAGTCTAAGACTAGACCCTAATGAGCAGTACTTC.

The rearrangement joins TRBV3-1 (or the pseudogene TRBV3-2) to TRBJ2-1; 10 nucleotides line up with TRBD2. The CDR3 runs 20 residues. Germline V gene sequence: CDR1 LGHDT, CDR2 YNNKEL (reference sequence). V dropped 0 bases and J dropped 0; count of bases not matched to a gene: 11. The CDR3 DNA sequence: TGTGCCAGCAGCCAAGACCGGACTAGCGGTTTTTTTAGCTCCTACAATGAGCAGTTCTTC. Its protein product is CASSQDRTSGFFSSYNEQFF.

The V gene is TRBV6-5, the J gene TRBJ2-3, with D unclear. Germline CDR1 MNHEY, CDR2 SVGAGI. The CDR3 contains 12 residues. Deletions cut 5 bases from V and 0 bases from J, with 3 bases between. For the CDR3, the DNA is TGTGCCAGCAGTCCTAGCACAGATACGCAGTATTTT. It encodes CASSPSTDTQYF.

The V and J genes are TRBV18 and TRBJ1-1; 12 nucleotides agree with TRBD1. This CDR3 spans 17 amino acids. Germline lookup yields CDR1 KGHSH and CDR2 LQKENI. Trimming took 8 bases from V and 4 from J; bases not matched to a gene: 14. The CDR3 DNA follows: TGTGCCAGCCAATTTCAAACCGGGACAGGGGGCCTCACTGAAGCTTTCTTT. Amino acid sequence: CASQFQTGTGGLTEAFF.

In the case of this clone: One junction end disagrees with the germline gene, perhaps due to a read error. This chain joins TRBV27 and TRBJ1-5; D call uncertain. This CDR3 is built from 16 residues. Germline V lookup: CDR1 MNHEY, CDR2 SMNVEV (reference sequence). The DNA of the CDR3 is TGTGCCAGCGGTTTCCCAACACATTATAGCAATCAGCCCCAGCATTTT. Amino acids: CASGFPTHYSNQPQHF.

The J gene is TRBJ2-5, the V gene TRBV10-3; TRBD2 matches at 8 bases. Unmatched junction bases numbered 19, after V lost 2 bases and J lost 5 bases. The CDR3 has 19 residues. The germline V gene has CDR1 ENHRY and CDR2 SYGVKD. The CDR3 sequence: CAISEHGGLAGKWGETQYF. The DNA of the CDR3 is TGTGCCATCAGTGAGCATGGTGGCCTAGCGGGCAAATGGGGGGAGACCCAGTACTTC.

This clone was recorded a few times. The gene calls are TRBV29-1 and TRBJ2-1; TRBD2 aligns across 10 bases. CDR1 SQVTM and CDR2 ANQGSEA come from the germline V gene. There are 12 residues in the CDR3. The V gene end was trimmed by 6 bases and the J gene end by 6 bases; junction bases not matched to a gene: 2. CDR3 protein: CSVTSGANEQFF. As DNA, the CDR3 is TGCAGCGTCACTAGCGGGGCCAATGAGCAGTTCTTC.

The V call is TRBV10-3, the J call TRBJ1-4, with 9 positions matching TRBD1. The V segment lost 1 base and the J segment 7 bases; nucleotides outside the gene matches: 4. This CDR3 spans 15 amino acids. Germline CDR1 ENHRY, CDR2 SYGVKD. CDR3 loop: CAISEFDRGAEKLFF. CDR3 sequence (DNA): TGTGCCATCAGTGAGTTCGACAGGGGGGCTGAAAAACTGTTTTTT.